These T cell receptor beta chains were read from a single sample in a study of molecular identifiers for immune sequencing clone quantification. In TCRdb, the PCR reads were re-called with MiXCR into one record per CDR3 protein. Of tens of thousands of distinct CDR3 sequences listed, about a fifth are singletons. Sequencing was done on a sample of naive CD8+ T cells from blood, with Jurkat cell RNA spiked in. Receptor source: a human donor in good health. Some libraries in this study had Jurkat cell RNA spiked in. The CDR3 runs from the conserved cysteine through the conserved F or W. Fields, in order: CDR3 protein, CDR3 DNA, D gene, J gene, clone size, V gene. The D gene is left open where the match is weak. Size tells how often a clone was seen (once, few, many) or the class of an expanded clone, and some rows leave it out.

CDR3aa: CASSYSTGYTQYF
CDR3nt: TGTGCCAGCAGTTACTCGACGGGCTATACGCAGTATTTT
d_gene: .
j_gene: TRBJ2-3
abundance: .
v_gene: TRBV6-5

CDR3aa: CASSPGLLYGYTF
CDR3nt: TGTGCCAGCAGTCCCGGACTCCTCTATGGCTACACCTTC
d_gene: .
j_gene: TRBJ1-2
abundance: many
v_gene: TRBV27

CDR3aa: CASSSGRGHPYNEQFF
CDR3nt: TGTGCCAGCAGTTCAGGCAGGGGGCACCCCTACAATGAGCAGTTCTTC
d_gene: TRBD1
j_gene: TRBJ2-1
abundance: many
v_gene: TRBV27

CDR3aa: CSARDLGRVITYEQYF
CDR3nt: TGCAGTGCTAGAGATCTGGGGCGGGTCATTACCTACGAGCAGTACTTC
d_gene: .
j_gene: TRBJ2-7
abundance: many
v_gene: TRBV20-1

CDR3aa: CASSRREFLYEQYF
CDR3nt: TGTGCCAGCAGCCGGCGGGAGTTTCTCTACGAGCAGTACTTC
d_gene: TRBD2
j_gene: TRBJ2-7
abundance: many
v_gene: TRBV14

CDR3aa: CASSLTVGMDTQYF
CDR3nt: TGTGCCAGCAGTTTAACCGTGGGGATGGATACGCAGTATTTT
d_gene: .
j_gene: TRBJ2-3
abundance: .
v_gene: TRBV12-3/TRBV12-4

CDR3aa: CASSYNPAASQETQYF
CDR3nt: TGTGCCAGCAGTTACAACCCCGCAGCCTCCCAAGAGACCCAGTACTTC
d_gene: .
j_gene: TRBJ2-5
abundance: many
v_gene: TRBV6-6

CDR3aa: CATSDPISGETQYF
CDR3nt: TGTGCCACCAGTGATCCGATTTCGGGAGAGACCCAGTACTTC
d_gene: .
j_gene: TRBJ2-5
abundance: many
v_gene: TRBV24-1

CDR3aa: CSAREGRHGEAFF
CDR3nt: TGCAGTGCTAGAGAAGGAAGGCACGGGGAAGCTTTCTTT
d_gene: .
j_gene: TRBJ1-1
abundance: many
v_gene: TRBV20-1

CDR3aa: CASSLGSRVSHSYEQYF
CDR3nt: TGTGCCAGCAGCTTAGGAAGTCGAGTTTCACATTCCTACGAGCAGTACTTC
d_gene: .
j_gene: TRBJ2-7
abundance: .
v_gene: TRBV7-9

CDR3aa: CASSPGSPGNEQFF
CDR3nt: TGTGCCAGCAGCCCCGGGTCGCCCGGCAATGAGCAGTTCTTC
d_gene: .
j_gene: TRBJ2-1
abundance: many
v_gene: TRBV9

CDR3aa: CATSAGMRGQPQHF
CDR3nt: TGTGCCACCAGCGCAGGGATGAGGGGCCAGCCCCAGCATTTT
d_gene: .
j_gene: TRBJ1-5
abundance: many
v_gene: TRBV15

CDR3aa: CASSLGDGPDTQYF
CDR3nt: TGTGCCAGCAGCTTAGGGGACGGCCCAGATACGCAGTATTTT
d_gene: .
j_gene: TRBJ2-3
abundance: many
v_gene: TRBV7-2

CDR3aa: CASSLEGGEQETQYF
CDR3nt: TGTGCCAGCAGCTTGGAAGGAGGGGAGCAAGAGACCCAGTACTTC
d_gene: .
j_gene: TRBJ2-5
abundance: few
v_gene: TRBV5-8

CDR3aa: CASGIMNTEAFF
CDR3nt: TGTGCCAGCGGGATCATGAACACTGAAGCTTTCTTT
d_gene: .
j_gene: TRBJ1-1
abundance: many
v_gene: TRBV27

CDR3aa: CASSPLGLAATDTQYF
CDR3nt: TGTGCCAGCAGCCCCCTGGGGCTAGCGGCCACAGATACGCAGTATTTT
d_gene: TRBD2
j_gene: TRBJ2-3
abundance: many
v_gene: TRBV7-8

CDR3aa: CASSATGTYGYTF
CDR3nt: TGTGCCAGCAGCGCTACAGGGACCTATGGCTACACCTTC
d_gene: .
j_gene: TRBJ1-2
abundance: many
v_gene: TRBV7-6

CDR3aa: CASSTGQGDGYTF
CDR3nt: TGTGCCAGCAGCACCGGACAGGGGGACGGCTACACCTTC
d_gene: TRBD1
j_gene: TRBJ1-2
abundance: .
v_gene: TRBV7-6

CDR3aa: CASSNPLGQGGREQFF
CDR3nt: TGTGCCAGCAGCAACCCTCTGGGACAGGGTGGTCGTGAGCAGTTCTTC
d_gene: TRBD1
j_gene: TRBJ2-1
abundance: .
v_gene: TRBV7-3

CDR3aa: CASKPVQNTQYF
CDR3nt: TGTGCCAGCAAGCCCGTGCAGAATACGCAGTATTTT
d_gene: .
j_gene: TRBJ2-3
abundance: .
v_gene: TRBV9

CDR3aa: CASSVEGEYEQYF
CDR3nt: TGTGCCAGCAGCGTCGAGGGTGAATACGAGCAGTACTTC
d_gene: .
j_gene: TRBJ2-7
abundance: few
v_gene: TRBV9

CDR3aa: CVTSRQLSGRERETQYF
CDR3nt: TGTGTCACCAGCAGGCAACTAAGCGGGAGAGAGCGAGAGACCCAGTACTTC
d_gene: TRBD2
j_gene: TRBJ2-5
abundance: .
v_gene: TRBV15

CDR3aa: CATSRAVGTGELFF
CDR3nt: TGTGCCACCAGCAGAGCTGTTGGTACCGGGGAGCTGTTTTTT
d_gene: .
j_gene: TRBJ2-2
abundance: many
v_gene: TRBV15

CDR3aa: CATSRDWDSWNEQFF
CDR3nt: TGTGCCACCAGCAGAGATTGGGATAGCTGGAATGAGCAGTTCTTC
d_gene: .
j_gene: TRBJ2-1
abundance: many
v_gene: TRBV15

CDR3aa: CSARPQAGSSYEQYF
CDR3nt: TGCAGTGCTAGGCCCCAAGCGGGGAGTTCATACGAGCAGTACTTC
d_gene: TRBD2
j_gene: TRBJ2-7
abundance: many
v_gene: TRBV20-1

CDR3aa: CASSLGPRLAGATDTQYF
CDR3nt: TGTGCCAGCAGCTTAGGTCCAAGGCTAGCGGGCGCAACAGATACGCAGTATTTT
d_gene: TRBD2
j_gene: TRBJ2-3
abundance: many
v_gene: TRBV7-2

CDR3aa: CASSAGGEQYF
CDR3nt: TGTGCCAGCAGCGCGGGGGGCGAGCAGTACTTC
d_gene: TRBD2
j_gene: TRBJ2-7
abundance: many
v_gene: TRBV7-3

CDR3aa: CASSLVGGRGGSDTQYF
CDR3nt: TGTGCCAGCAGTTTAGTTGGCGGGCGAGGTGGGTCAGATACGCAGTATTTT
d_gene: .
j_gene: TRBJ2-3
abundance: many
v_gene: TRBV27

CDR3aa: CASSLSARAPVRTGELFF
CDR3nt: TGTGCCAGCAGCTTATCAGCGCGAGCGCCTGTGAGGACCGGGGAGCTGTTTTTT
d_gene: .
j_gene: TRBJ2-2
abundance: many
v_gene: TRBV11-2

CDR3aa: CSVDSRGLGGYEQYF
CDR3nt: TGCAGCGTTGATTCCAGGGGCCTAGGGGGCTACGAGCAGTACTTC
d_gene: .
j_gene: TRBJ2-7
abundance: many
v_gene: TRBV29-1

CDR3aa: CAISGDPSGKNYEQYF
CDR3nt: TGTGCCATCAGTGGGGACCCTAGCGGAAAAAACTACGAGCAGTACTTC
d_gene: TRBD2
j_gene: TRBJ2-7
abundance: many
v_gene: TRBV10-3

CDR3aa: CASGIRTGPYEQYF
CDR3nt: TGTGCCAGCGGAATTAGGACAGGGCCATACGAGCAGTACTTC
d_gene: TRBD1
j_gene: TRBJ2-7
abundance: many
v_gene: TRBV27

CDR3aa: CSARDMGGRTDTQYF
CDR3nt: TGCAGTGCTAGAGATATGGGCGGGAGGACAGATACGCAGTATTTT
d_gene: TRBD2
j_gene: TRBJ2-3
abundance: few
v_gene: TRBV20-1

CDR3aa: CASSFTEPHALHF
CDR3nt: TGTGCCAGCAGCTTTACAGAGCCTCATGCCCTCCACTTT
d_gene: .
j_gene: TRBJ1-6
abundance: .
v_gene: TRBV7-2

CDR3aa: CASSLDGTETYEQYF
CDR3nt: TGTGCCAGCAGCTTAGACGGGACAGAGACCTACGAGCAGTACTTC
d_gene: TRBD1
j_gene: TRBJ2-7
abundance: many
v_gene: TRBV7-6

CDR3aa: CASTLGSYEQYF
CDR3nt: TGTGCCAGCACCTTGGGAAGCTACGAGCAGTACTTC
d_gene: .
j_gene: TRBJ2-7
abundance: many
v_gene: TRBV12-3/TRBV12-4

CDR3aa: CASSQDRGQGPEQFF
CDR3nt: TGTGCCAGCAGCCAAGATAGGGGACAGGGCCCCGAGCAGTTCTTC
d_gene: TRBD1
j_gene: TRBJ2-1
abundance: many
v_gene: TRBV14

CDR3aa: CSVVFPRSSGANVLTF
CDR3nt: TGCAGCGTTGTTTTCCCTAGGAGTTCTGGGGCCAACGTCCTGACTTTC
d_gene: .
j_gene: TRBJ2-6
abundance: .
v_gene: TRBV29-1

CDR3aa: CASSQAGLLQETQYF
CDR3nt: TGCGCCAGCAGCCAAGCGGGACTCCTACAAGAGACCCAGTACTTC
d_gene: .
j_gene: TRBJ2-5
abundance: many
v_gene: TRBV4-3

CDR3aa: CSAPELERRGNEQFF
CDR3nt: TGCAGTGCTCCAGAGTTGGAGCGTCGGGGCAATGAGCAGTTCTTC
d_gene: .
j_gene: TRBJ2-1
abundance: many
v_gene: TRBV20-1

CDR3aa: CASSSQTGYEQYF
CDR3nt: TGTGCCAGCAGCTCCCAGACAGGGTACGAGCAGTACTTC
d_gene: TRBD1
j_gene: TRBJ2-7
abundance: .
v_gene: TRBV27

CDR3aa: CASSDRASSYEQYF
CDR3nt: TGTGCCAGCAGTGACAGGGCGAGCTCCTACGAGCAGTACTTC
d_gene: .
j_gene: TRBJ2-7
abundance: many
v_gene: TRBV25-1

CDR3aa: CASSLIADGPYEQYF
CDR3nt: TGTGCCAGCAGCTTAATTGCCGACGGCCCCTACGAGCAGTACTTC
d_gene: .
j_gene: TRBJ2-7
abundance: many
v_gene: TRBV7-2

CDR3aa: CASWDPNRETQYF
CDR3nt: TGTGCCAGCTGGGATCCGAATCGAGAGACCCAGTACTTC
d_gene: .
j_gene: TRBJ2-5
abundance: many
v_gene: TRBV27

CDR3aa: CATSPGTSGNNEQFF
CDR3nt: TGTGCCACCAGTCCCGGGACTAGCGGAAACAATGAGCAGTTCTTC
d_gene: TRBD2
j_gene: TRBJ2-1
abundance: many
v_gene: TRBV24-1

CDR3aa: CASSALDPTEQFF
CDR3nt: TGTGCCAGCAGCGCCCTGGACCCCACGGAGCAGTTCTTC
d_gene: .
j_gene: TRBJ2-1
abundance: many
v_gene: TRBV9

CDR3aa: CASSSRLAGVAEQYF
CDR3nt: TGTGCCAGCAGCTCCCGACTAGCGGGGGTGGCCGAGCAGTACTTC
d_gene: TRBD2
j_gene: TRBJ2-7
abundance: many
v_gene: TRBV11-2

CDR3aa: CATSDLDSHSTDTQYF
CDR3nt: TGTGCCACCAGTGATCTGGACAGCCATAGCACAGATACGCAGTATTTT
d_gene: .
j_gene: TRBJ2-3
abundance: many
v_gene: TRBV24-1

CDR3aa: CASSQVASDSITQYF
CDR3nt: TGCGCCAGCAGCCAAGTAGCTAGCGATTCCATTACGCAGTATTTT
d_gene: .
j_gene: TRBJ2-3
abundance: .
v_gene: TRBV4-3

CDR3aa: CASSLLRLAGVSETQYF
CDR3nt: TGTGCCAGCAGCTTACTCCGACTAGCGGGAGTCTCTGAGACCCAGTACTTC
d_gene: TRBD2
j_gene: TRBJ2-5
abundance: many
v_gene: TRBV7-2